The 28 T cell receptor beta chains in this list originate from one sample, sequenced in a study of shared T cell receptors in the human thymus. TCRdb keeps only in-frame clones here, not all; method: immunoSEQ multiplex PCR. The sample lists hundreds of thousands of clones, about 89% seen once, with over 0.008% in the top ten. The data also belong to a second study, concerning human thymus T cells.

The sequenced material came from thymocytes. Every receptor here comes from a boy younger than two with a congenital heart defect.

The chain joins TRBV5-6 to TRBJ2-2; tentatively, D is TRBD2 (5 bases). The germline V gene has CDR1 SGHDT and CDR2 YYEEEE. This CDR3 comprises 15 residues. Trimming left V 3 bases short and J 3 bases short, with 12 bases between. CDR3 amino acids: CASSSWGVHTGELFF. Here the CDR3 DNA reads TGTGCCAGCAGCTCATGGGGAGTCCACACCGGGGAGCTGTTTTTT.

CDR3 nucleotide sequence: TGTGCCAGCACAAAAAACTACAGGGGGCAGAGCACCGGGGAGCTGTTTTTT. It yields the protein CASTKNYRGQSTGELFF. This chain connects TRBV27 to TRBJ2-2, with 9 bases aligning to TRBD1. From germline, CDR1 is MNHEY and CDR2 SMNVEV (reference sequence). V lost 7 bases and J lost 4; bases outside the gene matches: 13. The CDR3 runs to 17 residues.

This clone was seen a single time. The chain employs TRBV14 and TRBJ2-1; D gene ambiguous. V lost 5 bases to trimming and J lost 0 bases, with 14 bases between them. Germline V gene data show CDR1 as SGHDN and CDR2 as FVKESK. This CDR3 has 16 amino acids. The CDR3 is CASSLSYPSSYNEQFF. In DNA form, the CDR3 reads TGTGCCAGCAGCTTATCGTACCCGAGCTCCTACAATGAGCAGTTCTTC.

The V and J genes are TRBV2 and TRBJ1-5, with 7 bases matching TRBD1. The CDR3 sequence is 17 residues long. V was clipped by 6 bases and J by 0 bases; unmatched bases: 11. CDR1 is SNHLY, CDR2 FYNNEI, per germline. The CDR3 loop reads CASRNPGTAYSNQPQHF. The CDR3 DNA reads TGTGCCAGCAGGAATCCCGGGACAGCGTATAGCAATCAGCCCCAGCATTTT.

This sequence joins TRBV19 and TRBJ1-5, with no clear D. Germline assignment: CDR1 LNHDA and CDR2 SQIVND (reference sequence). The CDR3 has 13 residues. The V end was cut by 1 base, the J end by 9 bases, with 10 bases between. The chain's CDR3 is CASSIVGGLPQHF. In DNA, the CDR3 is TGTGCCAGTAGTATAGTGGGAGGGCTGCCCCAGCATTTT.

The V gene is TRBV29-1, the J gene TRBJ1-2; TRBD1 matches at 10 bases. The germline CDR1 and CDR2 sequences are SQVTM and ANQGSEA. This CDR3 contains 14 residues. V shed 3 bases, J shed 6 bases, and the junction held 7 bases outside the gene matches. CDR3 DNA sequence: TGCAGCGTTGATGTAACGACAGGGGGCGATGGCTACACCTTC. This codes for CSVDVTTGGDGYTF.

This chain uses TRBV28 with TRBJ2-1, with 7 bases identical to TRBD2. The CDR3 is made up of 15 amino acids. V lost 4 bases to trimming and J lost 7 bases; unmatched junction nucleotides: 10. Germline CDR1 MDHEN, CDR2 SYDVKM. In DNA form, the CDR3 reads TGTGCCAGCAGTTCCCCCGGGACTAATACGAATGAGCAGTTCTTC. Residues: CASSSPGTNTNEQFF.

The chain has TRBV7-2 and TRBJ2-7; 14 bases fit TRBD2. The V segment lost 5 bases and the J segment 5 bases; nucleotides outside the gene matches: 8. The CDR3 is 16 amino acids. Germline V gene data show CDR1 as SGHTA and CDR2 as FQGNSA. The CDR3 nucleotides are TGTGCCAGCAGCGAGAGGACTAGCGGGAGGTCCAACGAGCAGTACTTC. Its translation is CASSERTSGRSNEQYF.

The J gene is TRBJ2-3, the V gene TRBV5-6, with a possible D match to TRBD1 (5 bases). Germline CDR1 reads SGHDT; CDR2 reads YYEEEE. The ends were cut back, 1 base at V and 2 bases at J, with 14 bases in the middle. This CDR3 spans 16 amino acids. CDR3 sequence reads: CASSLYTGRVTDTQYF. CDR3 nucleotides: TGTGCCAGCAGCTTGTATACAGGTAGAGTCACAGATACGCAGTATTTT.

The chain carries TRBV10-3 and TRBJ2-5; no firm D call. The CDR3 runs to 13 residues. Deletions cut 6 bases from V and 1 base from J, with 9 bases between. The V gene's germline CDR1 is ENHRY and CDR2 SYGVKD. The CDR3 region has the DNA TGTGCCATCAGGGAAGACTCCCAAGAGACCCAGTACTTC. Encoded protein: CAIREDSQETQYF.

The chain has TRBV27 and TRBJ2-7; a possible D gene is TRBD1 (5 bases). Trimming shortened V by 9 bases and J by 0 bases, and 18 bases separated the two germline ends. CDR3 length equals 15 residues. CDR1 MNHEY and CDR2 SMNVEV come from the germline V gene (reference sequence). The chain's CDR3 is CASRPRRQSSYEQYF. The CDR3 DNA follows: TGTGCCAGTCGTCCCAGACGACAGAGCTCCTACGAGCAGTACTTC.

The V and J genes are TRBV9 and TRBJ2-7; the D gene is possibly TRBD1 (5 bases). Germline CDR1 SGDLS, CDR2 YYNGEE. The CDR3 contains 14 residues. Trimming cost V 3 bases and J 0 bases, with 10 bases left between them. CDR3 nucleotides: TGTGCCAGCAGCGGAGGACATTCCTCCTACGAGCAGTACTTC. Residues: CASSGGHSSYEQYF.

The chain carries TRBV25-1 and TRBJ1-2; possible D gene TRBD1, 5 bases. Trimming cost V 2 bases and J 8 bases, with 15 bases left between them. The CDR3 is made up of 14 amino acids. Germline-derived CDR1 and CDR2 are MGHDK and SYGVNS. The DNA for the CDR3 is TGTGCCAGCAGTGAACGGGAGGGGACGGGCGGCTACACCTTC. Translated: CASSEREGTGGYTF.

CDR3 sequence: CASSTGGSAYQYF. Here the CDR3 DNA reads TGTGCCAGCAGTACGGGGGGGAGTGCGTACCAGTACTTC. This chain connects TRBV2 to TRBJ2-7, with 8 nucleotides matching TRBD2. With 5 bases clipped from V and 10 bases from J, the junction kept 10 bases outside the gene matches. CDR1 and CDR2 (germline): SNHLY, FYNNEI. The CDR3 spans 13 residues.

This chain uses TRBV28 with TRBJ2-1; no reliable D call. Per the germline V gene, CDR1 is MDHEN and CDR2 is SYDVKM. The germline V and J ends were trimmed by 2 bases and 3 bases, with 8 bases remaining between them. The CDR3 loop spans 14 amino acids. The CDR3 DNA reads as TGTGCCAGCAGTTTAGGGCTCATCTACAATGAGCAGTTCTTC. Translated: CASSLGLIYNEQFF.

The chain carries TRBV4-2 and TRBJ2-1, with a tentative D call TRBD1 (5 bases). Germline values: CDR1 LGHNA, CDR2 YNFKEQ. V was pared by 4 bases and J by 4 bases, with 20 bases between. This CDR3 has 17 residues. Here the CDR3 DNA reads TGTGCCAGCAGCCCGAAAGGGGTGACAGTCAGTTACAATGAGCAGTTCTTC. Its translation is CASSPKGVTVSYNEQFF.

Only a few counts were recorded for this clone. This sequence joins TRBV28 and TRBJ2-5; maybe TRBD1 (6 bases). The CDR3 runs 16 residues. V was cut by 6 bases and J by 5 bases, with 22 bases left in between. Per germline, CDR1 MDHEN and CDR2 SYDVKM. Here the CDR3 reads CASSQRGRGDGETQYF. DNA for the CDR3: TGTGCCAGCAGCCAACGCGGCAGGGGCGATGGGGAGACCCAGTACTTC.

About this clone: A junction end diverges from the germline sequence, so it may reflect a read error. The chain recombines TRBV7-7 with TRBJ2-1; the D gene is possibly TRBD1 (5 bases). Germline CDR1 is SSHAT and CDR2 is FNYEAQ (reference sequence). The CDR3 spans 16 residues. The CDR3 is CASSSQGPSSYNEQFF. The CDR3, as DNA: TGTGCTAGCAGCTCGCAGGGCCCTAGCTCCTACAATGAGCAGTTCTTC.

This chain joins TRBV19 and TRBJ2-5, with 9 positions matching TRBD1. Germline V CDR1 and CDR2: LNHDA, SQIVND (reference sequence). V lost 3 bases, J lost 2 bases, and 7 bases stayed unmatched. This CDR3 contains 16 residues. CDR3: CASSIDGTGRQETQYF. CDR3 DNA: TGTGCCAGTAGTATCGACGGGACAGGGAGACAAGAGACCCAGTACTTC.

The rearrangement joins TRBV4-3 to TRBJ2-2; D gene ambiguous. CDR1 and CDR2 from the germline V gene are LGHNA and YSLEER. The CDR3 spans 16 residues. Trimming removed 1 base from V and 2 bases from J, with 11 bases in between. CDR3 in amino acids: CASSQVPNRNTGELFF. The DNA of the CDR3 is TGCGCCAGCAGCCAAGTTCCGAACAGAAACACCGGGGAGCTGTTTTTT.

The rearrangement uses TRBV6-6 and TRBJ2-7, with 9 bases identical to TRBD1. This CDR3 comprises 16 residues. Germline V gene sequence: CDR1 MNHNY, CDR2 SVGAGI (reference sequence). The ends lost 2 bases at V and 4 bases at J; junction bases unmatched: 9. The CDR3 region is CASSYPTGGKRYEQYF. The CDR3 DNA is TGTGCCAGCAGTTACCCGACAGGGGGAAAACGGTACGAGCAGTACTTC.

The V call is TRBV28, the J call TRBJ2-7; D remains ambiguous. The CDR3 consists of 13 residues. Trimming pared 10 bases from V and 2 bases from J, leaving 15 bases between. Germline V CDR1 and CDR2: MDHEN, SYDVKM. The CDR3 coding sequence is TGTGCCACCATTGAGACTCCCGCCTACGAGCAGTACTTC. The encoded protein is CATIETPAYEQYF.

CDR3 loop: CASSQNPDRKLDTEAFF. Here the CDR3 DNA reads TGCGCCAGCAGCCAAAACCCGGACAGGAAGTTGGACACTGAAGCTTTCTTT. The chain recombines TRBV4-1 with TRBJ1-1; 7 bases are a match to TRBD1. CDR3 size: 17 residues. Looked up from germline, CDR1 is MGHRA and CDR2 is YSYEKL. V shed 2 bases, J shed 3 bases, and the junction held 12 bases outside the gene matches.

This clone was observed a single time. This chain links TRBV28 with TRBJ2-1; a possible D gene is TRBD2 (5 bases). Germline CDR1 reads MDHEN; CDR2 reads SYDVKM. V lost 5 bases to trimming and J lost 6 bases, with 11 bases between them. The CDR3 runs to 13 residues. As DNA, the CDR3 is TGTGCCAGCAGTAATCACGGAGGCAATGAGCAGTTCTTC. This encodes CASSNHGGNEQFF.

This clone was counted only a few times. The chain recombines TRBV15 with TRBJ2-7; 8 bases line up with TRBD1. V gave up 5 bases and J gave up 6 bases; unmatched junction bases: 6. This CDR3 has 13 residues. CDR1 is LNHNV, CDR2 YYDKDF, per germline (reference sequence). DNA of the CDR3: TGTGCCACCAGCTGGCAGGGGGCTTTCGAGCAGTACTTC. This codes for CATSWQGAFEQYF.

This clone was seen a single time. This rearrangement joins TRBV14 to TRBJ2-6; TRBD1 might be the D (6 bases). In germline, CDR1 is SGHDN, CDR2 FVKESK. The CDR3 sequence is 20 residues long. With 3 bases removed from V and 0 bases from J, the gap between germline ends came to 21 bases. DNA of the CDR3: TGTGCCAGCAGCCAGGGACAAGGCCGGCTCAATCGCTCTGGGGCCAACGTCCTGACTTTC. It specifies CASSQGQGRLNRSGANVLTF.

The rearrangement uses TRBV7-2 and TRBJ1-6; TRBD1 matches 9 bases. This CDR3 spans 17 amino acids. V was clipped by 3 bases and J by 9 bases; unmatched bases: 12. The germline V gene has CDR1 SGHTA and CDR2 FQGNSA. DNA for the CDR3: TGTGCCAGCAGCTTCTCAAAACCGGGACAGGGAGGTTCACCCCTCCACTTT. It encodes CASSFSKPGQGGSPLHF.

V and J are TRBV7-8 and TRBJ1-2; D perhaps matches TRBD1 (6 bases). V was cut by 5 bases and J by 4 bases, with 11 bases left in between. The germline V gene encodes CDR1 SGHVS and CDR2 FQNEAQ. This CDR3 comprises 13 residues. CDR3 loop: CASSTQGAYGYTF. The DNA for the CDR3 is TGTGCCAGCAGCACACAGGGCGCCTATGGCTACACCTTC.